A selection of T cell receptor beta chains follows, all from one sample in a study of T-cell reconstitution after alpha-beta-depleted transplantation in children. TCRdb itself ran the PCR reads through MiXCR, one entry per CDR3 protein. This sample yields roughly 500,000 distinct CDR3 sequences, of which 9.5% to 15% are seen a single time; 5% to 6% belongs to the top ten. The source material was PBMCs from the stem cell graft donor, sampled from the stem cell graft. Receptors originate from a human donor who donated a stem cell graft to a child with combined immunodeficiency. Each CDR3 is given with its conserved first and last residue. D genes are given only for firm matches. Size tells how often a clone was seen (once, few, many) or the class of an expanded clone, and some rows leave it out.

J gene	V gene	clone size	D gene	CDR3 protein	CDR3 DNA
TRBJ1-4	TRBV7-9	-	-	CASTSGGNEELFF	TGTGCCAGCACAAGCGGCGGGAATGAGGAACTGTTTTTT
TRBJ2-1	TRBV7-8	many	-	CASSLERGDEQFF	TGTGCCAGCAGCTTAGAAAGGGGTGATGAGCAGTTCTTC
TRBJ2-1	TRBV29-1	many	TRBD2	CSVEGGEGGGSLDEQFF	TGCAGCGTTGAAGGGGGAGAGGGTGGCGGGAGTCTGGATGAGCAGTTCTTC
TRBJ1-1	TRBV7-9	few	TRBD1	CASSLPYKDRPTLNTEAFF	TGTGCCAGCAGCTTACCCTACAAGGACAGGCCAACGCTGAACACTGAAGCTTTCTTT
TRBJ2-2	TRBV6-5	-	-	CASSYSVQVGELFF	TGTGCCAGCAGTTACTCGGTCCAGGTCGGGGAGCTGTTTTTT
TRBJ1-2	TRBV6-5	few	-	CASSYGSIANYGYTF	TGTGCCAGCAGTTACGGGTCGATAGCTAACTATGGCTACACCTTC
TRBJ2-7	TRBV20-1	many	-	CSARERGRLAYEQYF	TGCAGTGCTAGGGAGAGGGGGAGGTTGGCCTACGAGCAGTACTTC
TRBJ2-4	TRBV7-2	many	-	CASSQEQGMNIQYF	TGTGCCAGCAGCCAAGAGCAGGGGATGAACATTCAGTACTTC
TRBJ1-2	TRBV6-1	-	TRBD1	CASSKDRVDGYTF	TGTGCCAGCAGCAAGGACAGGGTGGATGGCTACACCTTC
TRBJ2-1	TRBV7-9	-	TRBD1	CASSSPGQGNNEQFF	TGTGCCAGCAGCTCACCGGGACAGGGGAACAATGAGCAGTTCTTC
TRBJ2-7	TRBV5-1	-	-	CASGWGGDEQYF	TGCGCCAGCGGGTGGGGCGGCGACGAGCAGTACTTC
TRBJ2-7	TRBV7-9	-	TRBD2	CASSIGTIYEQYF	TGTGCCAGCAGCATAGGGACTATCTACGAGCAGTACTTC
TRBJ2-1	TRBV29-1	many	-	CSVAFRQVVGNEQFF	TGCAGCGTTGCCTTTAGACAGGTCGTGGGCAATGAGCAGTTCTTC
TRBJ2-2	TRBV28	many	TRBD2	CASSLASGRETGELFF	TGTGCCAGCAGTTTGGCCAGCGGGAGGGAAACCGGGGAGCTGTTTTTT
TRBJ2-3	TRBV20-1	few	TRBD2	CSASRLAGGPDTQYF	TGCAGTGCCAGCAGGCTAGCGGGAGGGCCAGATACGCAGTATTTT
TRBJ1-2	TRBV20-1	few	-	CSAHGGRGRNGYTF	TGCAGTGCCCATGGTGGCAGGGGAAGGAATGGCTACACCTTC
TRBJ2-1	TRBV6-5	-	TRBD2	CASSKLAGEYNEQFF	TGTGCCAGCAGCAAGCTAGCGGGGGAGTACAATGAGCAGTTCTTC
TRBJ2-7	TRBV4-3	few	-	CASSQAPDRTYEQYF	TGCGCCAGCAGCCAAGCCCCGGATAGAACCTACGAGCAGTACTTC
TRBJ2-2	TRBV7-7	-	-	CASSLVGPYTGELFF	TGTGCCAGCAGCTTAGTAGGGCCCTACACCGGGGAGCTGTTTTTT
TRBJ2-1	TRBV12-3/TRBV12-4	-	TRBD1	CASSLKAGGHYNEQFF	TGTGCCAGCAGTTTAAAGGCAGGGGGCCACTACAATGAGCAGTTCTTC
TRBJ2-3	TRBV4-2	few	-	CASSQGDFSTDTQYF	TGTGCCAGCAGCCAAGGGGACTTTAGCACAGATACGCAGTATTTT
TRBJ2-1	TRBV29-1	few	-	CSVVSLAGEFF	TGCAGCGTTGTGTCCCTAGCCGGCGAGTTCTTC
TRBJ1-6	TRBV6-5	-	-	CASSYSPDNSPLHF	TGTGCCAGCAGTTACTCGCCCGATAATTCACCCCTCCACTTT
TRBJ2-3	TRBV12-3/TRBV12-4	many	TRBD2	CASRAGGSGDTQYF	TGTGCCAGCAGAGCGGGGGGGTCCGGAGATACGCAGTATTTT
TRBJ2-2	TRBV5-6	medium-sized	-	CASSFKGVELFF	TGTGCCAGCAGCTTCAAAGGAGTGGAGCTGTTTTTT
TRBJ2-5	TRBV6-1	many	-	CASSLSGRLETQYF	TGTGCCAGCAGTCTTAGCGGCCGTCTGGAGACCCAGTACTTC